This T cell receptor (beta chain) was identified in a study of OX40 agonist ivuxolimab in advanced cancers. Whole-study context: Patients were dosed with the agonistic anti-OX40 (CD134) antibody ivuxolimab. There were three patients with partial responses, one having hepatocellular carcinoma and two cutaneous melanoma. Averaging 60 years in age, with a range of about 23 to 79, the cohort was around 83% male.

TCRdb's table, derived via immunoSEQ multiplex PCR, lists solely in-frame clones and lacks some. This table has about 86,000 clones, 87% appearing once. General observations from the study: Nonresponders, in some cases, also had low normalized T-cell clonal expansion.

Concerning this clone itself: The antigen remains undetermined.

CDR3 length: 14 amino acids. The germline V gene encodes CDR1 MDHEN and CDR2 SYDVKM. With V trimmed by 2 bases and J by 12 bases, 7 bases remained unmatched. This sequence was found in an adult with an advanced solid tumor such as melanoma, head and neck, liver or kidney cancer. Sequenced here: CD4+ or CD8+ T cells sorted from blood, sampled in a trial of the OX40 agonist ivuxolimab. The V gene is TRBV28, the J gene TRBJ2-1, with 10 bases lining up with TRBD2. The CDR3 spells CASSLPPGLALQFF. The CDR3 coding sequence is TGTGCCAGCAGTTTACCGCCGGGACTAGCGTTGCAGTTCTTC.